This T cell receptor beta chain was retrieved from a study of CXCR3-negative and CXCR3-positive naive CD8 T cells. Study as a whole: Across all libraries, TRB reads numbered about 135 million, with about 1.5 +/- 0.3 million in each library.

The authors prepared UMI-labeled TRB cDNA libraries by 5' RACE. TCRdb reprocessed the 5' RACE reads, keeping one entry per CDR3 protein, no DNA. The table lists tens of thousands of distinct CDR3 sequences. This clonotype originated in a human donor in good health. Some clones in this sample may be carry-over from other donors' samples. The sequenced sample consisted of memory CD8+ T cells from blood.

The CDR3 protein is CASSLDSPDTQYF. The chain has TRBV11-3 and TRBJ2-3; TCRdb indicates TRBD2, and absent DNA this call remains unverified. The V gene's germline CDR1 is SGHNT and CDR2 YENEEA. The CDR3 loop spans 13 amino acids.